These 7 T cell receptor beta chains originate from one sample sequenced in a study of T-cell memory formation after mild COVID-19 (dated by TCRdb to about 2021). Libraries were made using 5' RACE. The sequencer was an Illumina NovaSeq 6000. TCRdb applied fastp at Q25 and MiXCR to the public reads, then kept only in-frame beta chains. Rows matching on CDR3 protein sequence are summarized as one entry with the most common DNA and genes. Recorded for this sample are around 180,000 distinct CDR3 sequences; about a sixth of them occurred a single time. The ten biggest clones cover 2% to 2.5% of the sample. Sequenced input: PBMCs or a T cell subset sorted from them (not recorded which). The source of these receptors is an adult woman who had mild COVID-19 (a few samples of this study predate the infection). The sample titles of this study are shuffled in the database, so cell type and time point are left out; the donor was told from shared clones.

This clonotype was counted ten times or more. This chain joins TRBV7-3 and TRBJ2-5; a weak D match, TRBD1 (5 bases). Germline values: CDR1 SGHTA, CDR2 FQGTGA. V lost 5 bases and J 1 base, leaving 11 bases between the germline ends. CDR3 length: 14 residues. CDR3 loop: CASSRDSFQETQYF. CDR3 nucleotides: TGTGCCAGCAGCCGCGACAGCTTCCAAGAGACCCAGTACTTC.

V usage is TRBV5-1 and J usage is TRBJ2-7; unclear D gene. Between the trimmed V and J ends, which lost 4 bases and 0 bases, there was a span of 5 bases. The CDR3 runs 12 residues. Germline V gene data show CDR1 as SGHRS and CDR2 as YFSETQ. The CDR3 region is CASSRNSYEQYF. The DNA for the CDR3 is TGCGCCAGCAGCCGGAACTCCTACGAGCAGTACTTC.

The J gene is TRBJ1-3, the V gene TRBV12-3 or TRBV12-4; D gene ambiguous. Trimming removed 4 bases at V and 0 bases at J, with 10 bases between. This CDR3 is 15 amino acids long. CDR3 protein: CASSSRINSGNTIYF. CDR3 coding DNA: TGTGCCAGCAGTTCCCGGATCAACTCTGGAAACACCATATATTTT.

The chain uses TRBV6-5 and TRBJ1-2; D is perhaps TRBD1 (5 bases). The germline V and J ends were trimmed by 2 bases and 0 bases, with 13 bases remaining between them. The CDR3 sequence is 16 residues long. Looked up from germline, CDR1 is MNHEY and CDR2 is SVGAGI. In DNA, the CDR3 is TGTGCCAGCAGTTACGAGAGGGGTAAAACTAACTATGGCTACACCTTC. Translating gives CASSYERGKTNYGYTF.

The gene calls are TRBV25-1 and TRBJ2-7; TRBD1 is a possible D gene (6 bases). Trimming left V 5 bases short and J 3 bases short, with 17 bases between. Germline CDR1 reads MGHDK; CDR2 reads SYGVNS. The CDR3 runs to 15 residues. The CDR3 reads CASSLTGTVNYEQYF. DNA for the CDR3: TGTGCCAGCAGTCTAACAGGGACGGTCAACTACGAGCAGTACTTC.

This clonotype was seen only a few times. The V and J genes are TRBV7-6 and TRBJ2-5; 10 bases fit TRBD1. The CDR3 loop spans 15 amino acids. Trimming cost V 7 bases and J 4 bases; bases outside gene matches: 9. Per germline, CDR1 SGHVS and CDR2 FNYEAQ. The CDR3 nucleotides are TGTGCCAGCATCCCGGACAGGGGGTCGCGAGAGACCCAGTACTTC. Amino acids: CASIPDRGSRETQYF.

J is TRBJ2-2 and V is TRBV9, with D perhaps TRBD2 (5 bases). Germline V gives CDR1 SGDLS, CDR2 YYNGEE. V lost 2 bases and J lost 1, with 12 bases in between. The CDR3 runs to 16 residues. The CDR3: CASSVIRAGNTGELFF. The CDR3 DNA sequence: TGTGCCAGCAGCGTTATACGCGCGGGGAACACCGGGGAGCTGTTTTTT.